Detailed here is one T cell receptor beta chain. TCRdb recomputed calls from the RT-PCR reads with MiXCR, one row per CDR3 protein. The data contain 160,000 or so distinct CDR3 sequences, 24% of them singletons. The data were taken from a study of patients and donors after allogeneic stem cell transplantation. CDR1 and CDR2 (germline): SGHTA, FQGNSA. This CDR3 comprises 14 residues. V lost 3 bases and J lost 2, with 9 bases in between. Sample: blood, either unsorted or a sorted T cell fraction (not recorded which). V usage is TRBV7-2 and J usage is TRBJ2-3, with D possibly being TRBD1 (5 bases). The sequence was collected from a human donor who was either an allogeneic HSCT recipient or a stem cell or donor lymphocyte infusion donor (not recorded which). It is not recorded whose cells these are; they may come from a transplant donor. The CDR3 loop is CASSFDSITDTQYF. DNA for the CDR3: TGTGCCAGCAGCTTCGACAGTATCACAGATACGCAGTATTTT.